Listed below are T cell receptor beta chains from one sample, sequenced in a study of beta chain features in type 1 diabetes. Sequencing used immunoSEQ multiplex PCR; TCRdb keeps in-frame clones, though not all of them. The sample records about 300,000 clones, about 14% being singletons. The source material was naive CD4+ T cells from blood. The receptors here all came from a woman in her late teens or twenties with type 1 diabetes. CDR3s include the opening cysteine and the closing phenylalanine or tryptophan. Each record gives: J gene, D gene, V gene, clone size, CDR3 DNA, CDR3 protein. The D gene is left open where the match is weak. The size field is filled for only some rows; it gives once, few, many or a size class.

TRBJ2-5,-,TRBV7-7,-,TGTGCCAGCAGCTCCCGACGGGATTTTGGGACCCAGTACTTC,CASSSRRDFGTQYF
TRBJ2-5,-,TRBV5-1,few,TGCGCCAGCAGCTTGCCCAGCGGAGACCAAGAGACCCAGTACTTC,CASSLPSGDQETQYF
TRBJ2-7,TRBD2,TRBV28,-,TGTGCCAGCAGTGCAGCGGGAGTGAGCTACGAGCAGTACTTC,CASSAAGVSYEQYF
TRBJ1-2,-,TRBV19,-,TGTGCCAGTATGAGGAACTATGGCTACACCTTC,CASMRNYGYTF
TRBJ2-1,TRBD1,TRBV7-2,-,TGTGCCAGCAGCTCAGGGGGCTGGGATGAGCAGTTCTTC,CASSSGGWDEQFF
TRBJ2-1,TRBD1,TRBV7-2,-,TGTGCCAGCAGCCGTGACAGGGACCCCTACAATGAGCAGTTCTTC,CASSRDRDPYNEQFF
TRBJ1-1,TRBD1,TRBV7-9,-,TGTGCCAGCAGCTGGACAGGGCCGGGCACTGAAGCTTTCTTT,CASSWTGPGTEAFF
TRBJ2-3,-,TRBV7-7,few,TGTGCCAGCAGCTTAGGCGCGACAGATACGCAGTATTTT,CASSLGATDTQYF
TRBJ2-1,TRBD2,TRBV15,few,TGTGCCACCAGCCCGCGAAGAGCGGGAGCCCTACAGTTCTTC,CATSPRRAGALQFF
TRBJ2-1,TRBD2,TRBV5-1,few,TGCGCCAGCAGCTTATTATCTAGCGGCTACAATGAGCAGTTCTTC,CASSLLSSGYNEQFF
TRBJ2-1,TRBD2,TRBV30,-,TGTGCCTGGAGTGCACTAGCGGGAGGGTGGAATGAGCAGTTCTTC,CAWSALAGGWNEQFF
TRBJ1-4,-,TRBV30,-,TGTGCCTGGAGTGTGAGCGCTAATGAAAAACTGTTTTTT,CAWSVSANEKLFF
TRBJ2-1,-,TRBV2,few,TGTGCCAGCAGTCCCCCAACAGGGAGAGGGGCTTACAATGAGCAGTTCTTC,CASSPPTGRGAYNEQFF
TRBJ2-6,-,TRBV30,-,TGTGCCACCAAGTGGGGGGCTGGGGCCAACGTCCTGACTTTC,CATKWGAGANVLTF
TRBJ2-1,TRBD2,TRBV18,-,TGTGCCAGCTCACCTAAAGGACTAGCAATCAATGAGCAGTTCTTC,CASSPKGLAINEQFF
TRBJ2-5,-,TRBV29-1,-,TGCAGCGTTGAAGACCTGAAGAGAGAGACCCAGTACTTC,CSVEDLKRETQYF
TRBJ1-2,-,TRBV28,once,TGTGCCAGCAGTTTGGCAGGAAGCTACACCTTC,CASSLAGSYTF
TRBJ2-3,TRBD1,TRBV7-7,few,TGTGCCAGCAGCTTAGGACAGGGGGACGCAGATACGCAGTATTTT,CASSLGQGDADTQYF
TRBJ2-3,TRBD2,TRBV19,-,TGTGCCAGTAGTATATTGGGCGGGAGGGCCGCTACGCAGTATTTT,CASSILGGRAATQYF
TRBJ2-1,TRBD2,TRBV23-1,many,TGCGCCAGCAGTCTCGGGACTAGCGGGAGTTGCCCCTACAATGAGCAGTTCTTC,CASSLGTSGSCPYNEQFF
TRBJ2-3,TRBD2,TRBV7-2,-,TGTGCCAGCAGCTTAGATAGCGGGAACGGAATCACAGATACGCAGTATTTT,CASSLDSGNGITDTQYF
TRBJ2-3,TRBD2,TRBV11-2,-,TGTGCCAGCAGCTTGGACTCGGTTATAGCGGGTCCCCGGGAAGGTACGCAGTATTTT,CASSLDSVIAGPREGTQYF
TRBJ2-2,TRBD1,TRBV4-3,-,TGCGCCAGCAGCCAATACAGGGGCCTAAACACCGGGGAGCTGTTTTTT,CASSQYRGLNTGELFF
TRBJ2-1,TRBD2,TRBV5-4,few,TGTGCCAGCAGCTTGGCCGGTATCGTTAGCGGGAGAGGCAATGAGCAGTTCTTC,CASSLAGIVSGRGNEQFF
TRBJ1-1,-,TRBV2,-,TGTGCCAGCAGCCCCTGGGGAGGGACTGAAGCTTTCTTT,CASSPWGGTEAFF
TRBJ2-5,-,TRBV5-6,-,TGTGCCAGCAGCTTGGCGAGGGAGACCCAGTACTTC,CASSLARETQYF
TRBJ2-5,-,TRBV29-1,few,TGCAGCGTTGTTTACAGTGGACAAGAGACCCAGTACTTC,CSVVYSGQETQYF
TRBJ2-3,-,TRBV7-3,-,TGTGCCAGCAGCGAAGGGGGTCGGAGCGCAGATACGCAGTATTTT,CASSEGGRSADTQYF
TRBJ1-5,TRBD1,TRBV19,few,TGTGCCAGTAGTCCCGACAGGGCTTGGTATCAGCCCCAGCATTTT,CASSPDRAWYQPQHF
TRBJ2-2,-,TRBV7-9,few,TGTGCCAGCAGCTTTACGAGGACTGAAACCACCGGGGAGCTGTTTTTT,CASSFTRTETTGELFF
TRBJ1-1,TRBD1,TRBV7-9,few,TGTGCCAGCAGCTCCACAGGGGTGAACACTGAAGCTTTCTTT,CASSSTGVNTEAFF
TRBJ1-2,TRBD1,TRBV23-1,many,TGCGCCAGCAGTTCCGGACAGGGCAACTATGGCTACACCTTC,CASSSGQGNYGYTF
TRBJ1-5,-,TRBV19,few,TGTGCCAGTAGTATAGGTAAAAGGAGACCTAGCAATCAGCCCCAGCATTTT,CASSIGKRRPSNQPQHF
TRBJ2-1,-,TRBV6-6,-,TGTGCCAGCAGCAAAAGAGGGGGAACGGACAATGAGCAGTTCTTC,CASSKRGGTDNEQFF
TRBJ2-1,TRBD1,TRBV7-2,-,TGTGCCAGCAGCTCGGTCCCCAGGGGGACACCCTACAATGAGCAGTTCTTC,CASSSVPRGTPYNEQFF
TRBJ2-4,TRBD2,TRBV27,-,TGTGCCAGCAGTTCCTCGCCTGGACTAGCGGGAGGACAAAACATTCAGTACTTC,CASSSSPGLAGGQNIQYF
TRBJ1-1,TRBD1,TRBV29-1,few,TGCAGCGTCGCCAGGGGACAGTCGAACACTGAAGCTTTCTTT,CSVARGQSNTEAFF
TRBJ2-1,-,TRBV6-1,-,TGTGCCAGCAGTCCCTTTAACAGGGTGCATGAGCAGTTCTTC,CASSPFNRVHEQFF